Listed here are 10 T cell receptor delta chains from one sample, sequenced in a study of γδ T cells in repeated Plasmodium falciparum infection (TCRdb year 2021). For bulk TCR repertoire analysis, Vgamma9/Vdelta2+ and Vdelta2-negative gammadelta T cell populations were flow-sorted out of peripheral blood mononuclear cells. To prepare the library, multiplex PCR was applied. Sequencing relied on an Illumina MiSeq. In TCRdb, clones were called once more from the public reads by CATT, and rows of identical DNA were later combined. The sample profile shows around 49,000 delta-chain clones; 1.9% of them were found once. The top ten constitute about 24% of the sample. The specimen sequenced was gamma-delta T cells from blood. The receptors stem from a pool of human donors (malaria-infected and uninfected, not separated).

Of note for this clone: This is likely an artifact of a read error, given a far larger clone one base away. The sample has other DNA sequences that encode this CDR3 too. V usage is TRDV2 and J usage is TRDJ1, with D perhaps TRDD3 (6 bases). Germline matching of the DNA provided the J gene here, since TCRdb leaves it blank. The germline CDR1 and CDR2 sequences are GEAIGNYY and EKD. This CDR3 region has 20 residues. The ends were cut back, 0 bases at V and 3 bases at J, with 28 bases in the middle. DNA for the CDR3: TGTGCCTGTGACACCGTCGGCTCCGGGGGAAGGACTGTAATATCCGATAAACTCATCTTT. It encodes CACDTVGSGGRTVISDKLIF.

This clone was observed at least ten times. The TCRdb protein, from a much larger clone, departs from this DNA's translation at residue 13, likely by read error; the protein shown derives from the DNA. This rearrangement joins TRDV3 to TRDJ1, with 13 nucleotides matching TRDD3. TCRdb offers no J gene call, so here the DNA was matched to germline to obtain one. Germline CDR1 is TVYSNPD and CDR2 is GDNSRS (reference sequence). J was trimmed by 0 bases and V by 2 bases; bases with no gene match: 21. The CDR3 loop spans 21 amino acids. The CDR3 loop is CAFSVLFYWGIRGSYTDKLIF. In DNA, the CDR3 is TGTGCCTTTTCCGTCCTCTTTTACTGGGGGATACGCGGGTCTTACACCGATAAACTCATCTTT.

The table lists this clone with a few counts. TCRdb has a much larger clone's protein, which differs at residue 5 from the translation of this DNA, likely because of a read error; what is shown is the protein translated from the DNA. V is TRDV1 and J is TRDJ1; 11 nucleotides align to TRDD3. Looked up from germline, CDR1 is TSWWSYY and CDR2 is QGS. Unmatched junction bases numbered 21, after V lost 3 bases and J lost 0 bases. The CDR3 length is 22 residues. The CDR3 DNA sequence: TGTGCTCTTGGGGAGCCCTTTTTTCCCCTGCGATACTGGGGGATAGACACCGATAAACTCATCTTT. It encodes CALGEPFFPLRYWGIDTDKLIF.

There are a few counts of this clone. The protein recorded in TCRdb matches a much larger clone and deviates from this DNA's translation at residue 17, suggesting a read error; the protein here is obtained by translating the DNA. The chain is built from TRDV3 and TRDJ1, with TRDD3 matching over 10 bases. This CDR3 has 20 amino acids. Looked up from germline, CDR1 is TVYSNPD and CDR2 is GDNSRS (reference sequence). Here the CDR3 reads CAFSGPFYVYWGIAYDNLIF. CDR3 sequence (DNA): TGTGCCTTTAGCGGGCCCTTCTACGTGTACTGGGGGATCGCCTACGATAACCTCATCTTT. Based on the CDR3 plus reference TRDV3 and TRDJ1, the full variable domain is CDKVTQSSPDQTVASGSEVVLLCTYDTVYSNPDLFWYRIRPDYSFQFVFYGDNSRSEGADFTQGRFSVKHILTQKAFHLVISPVRTEDSATYYCAFSGPFYVYWGIAYDNLIFGKGTRVTVEP.

This clone has ten or more counts. The TCRdb record carries a much larger clone's protein, which differs from this DNA's translation at residue 5; a read error is the likely cause, and the protein listed here is the DNA translation. This rearrangement joins TRDV2 to TRDJ1; 9 bases align to TRDD3. The J gene is not listed in TCRdb, so it was assigned here from a DNA match to germline. The CDR3 has 21 residues. CDR1 is GEAIGNYY and CDR2 is EKD in the germline V gene. J lost 0 bases, V lost 3 bases, and 22 bases had no gene match. The CDR3: CACDALVPTIVLGDHTDKLIF. CDR3 in DNA: TGTGCCTGTGACGCTCTTGTTCCTACTATCGTACTGGGGGACCACACCGATAAACTCATCTTT.

This clone occurred a few times. TCRdb records a much larger clone's protein for this DNA, with a difference at residue 7 that likely arises from a read error; the protein given is the translation of the DNA. The chain is built from TRDV1 and TRDJ1; 12 bases agree with TRDD3. TCRdb records no J gene; here it was assigned by comparing the DNA to germline. The CDR3 runs to 20 residues. CDR1 TSWWSYY and CDR2 QGS come from the germline V gene. With V trimmed by 1 base and J by 4 bases, 16 bases remained unmatched. The CDR3 sequence is CALGEPVPTPTGGYRDKLIF. In nucleotides, the CDR3 is TGTGCTCTTGGGGAACCAGTGCCGACTCCAACTGGGGGATACCGCGATAAACTCATCTTT.

In regard to this clone: For this DNA, TCRdb reports the protein of a much larger clone, which diverges at residue 5, most likely from a read error; the protein presented here is translated directly from the DNA. V gene TRDV2 combines with J gene TRDJ1; TRDD3 matches 13 bases. The J gene is absent in TCRdb and was assigned here via DNA matching to germline. Germline V lookup: CDR1 GEAIGNYY, CDR2 EKD. With 8 bases clipped from V and 0 bases from J, the junction kept 23 bases outside the gene matches. CDR3 length equals 21 residues. The CDR3 coding sequence is TGTGCCTCCCGACTGAAATACCTTTACTACTGGGGGATACGGGACACCGATAAACTCATCTTT. It translates to CASRLKYLYYWGIRDTDKLIF.

This clone was seen only a few times. Translating this DNA gives a protein that differs at residue 8 from the TCRdb one, which belongs to a much larger clone; a read error is likely, and the protein shown is this translation. The CDR3 bases are TGTGCTCTTGGGGAACCCTCCCTCCCCTACTGGGCTCCCGGCACCGATAAACTCATCTTT. As protein: CALGEPSLPYWAPGTDKLIF. The chain joins TRDV1 to TRDJ1, with D tentatively TRDD3 (6 bases). The J gene was missing in TCRdb and was found by matching the end of the DNA to germline. This CDR3 region has 20 residues. Trimming pared 1 base from V and 1 base from J, leaving 25 bases between. Germline lookup yields CDR1 TSWWSYY and CDR2 QGS.

This clone has more than one count but fewer than ten. A far bigger clonotype differs at one base, so this is likely a read error. Other DNA sequences within the sample encode an identical CDR3. The rearrangement links TRDV2 to TRDJ1, with 11 bases aligning to TRDD3. No J segment appears in TCRdb, so it was assigned here by matching the sequence to germline. Germline V gene lookup returns CDR1 GEAIGNYY and CDR2 EKD. The CDR3 contains 24 residues. Unmatched junction bases numbered 28, after V lost 0 bases and J lost 2 bases. CDR3 DNA: TGTGCCTGTGACACCGTTATCCCTTACTCAGACTGGGGGATAGGAACGAATTATACCGATAAACTCATCTTT. It yields the protein CACDTVIPYSDWGIGTNYTDKLIF.

With respect to this clone: The protein TCRdb gives is from a much larger clone and does not agree with this DNA's translation at residue 16, likely a read error; the protein shown here comes from the DNA. This chain connects TRDV1 to TRDJ1, with 10 bases matching TRDD3. Matching the DNA to germline supplied the J gene, which TCRdb does not give. In germline, CDR1 is TSWWSYY, CDR2 QGS. Trimming at V came to 3 bases and at J to 8 bases, leaving 24 bases not matched to a gene. This CDR3 has 20 residues. The CDR3 DNA follows: TGTGCTCTTGGGGAGCCCCCCTCCTACGGGCTGGGGGATAGGCGCAGAAAACTCATCTTT. Amino acid sequence: CALGEPPSYGLGDRRRKLIF.